This TCR beta chain was found in a study of neurological immune-mediated disorders. This clonotype appeared a few times. The junction shows a germline mismatch at one end, possibly a read error. The CDR3 spans 12 residues. One entry per CDR3 protein results from TCRdb running MiXCR on the 5' RACE reads. The sample includes about 59,000 distinct CDR3 sequences, 3% to 4.5% of them seen just once. What was sequenced was PBMCs. The chain couples TRBV12-3 or TRBV12-4 to TRBJ1-5; D call uncertain. The TCR comes from a woman younger than 45 with multiple sclerosis. The CDR3 DNA reads TGTGCCAGCAGAGACTCGAATCAGCCCCAGAATTTT. As protein: CASRDSNQPQNF.